This T cell receptor beta chain was captured in a study of Graves' ophthalmopathy and Graves' hyperthyroidism. Serum thyroxine and TRAb, along with clinical symptoms, thyroid ultrasound and orbital computed tomography, were what diagnosis relied on. V lost 4 bases and J lost 8; bases outside the gene matches: 13. The CDR3 has 15 residues. Per germline, CDR1 MNHNS and CDR2 SASEGT. Points from the study as a whole: Predictions made by the model for ophthalmopathy progression reached 70.59% sensitivity and around 73% specificity.

A word on this clonotype: Its target is not known.

As the template, RNA transcripts were used to amplify TCR beta CDR3 regions. First-round RT-PCR relied on HTBI primers, and a second-round multiplex PCR came next. From the multiplex PCR reads, TCRdb called clonotypes with MiXCR, one entry per CDR3 protein. The data contain around 1,200,000 distinct CDR3 sequences, less than 45% of them singletons. The clonotype comes from an adult man with Graves' hyperthyroidism. Sequenced sample: peripheral blood or thyroid tissue (not recorded which). V gene TRBV6-1 combines with J gene TRBJ1-2; 7 nucleotides agree with TRBD1. CDR3 nucleotides: TGTGCCAGCAGTGCCCAAACAGGGGTCCTCGGCGGCTACACCTTC. Residues: CASSAQTGVLGGYTF.